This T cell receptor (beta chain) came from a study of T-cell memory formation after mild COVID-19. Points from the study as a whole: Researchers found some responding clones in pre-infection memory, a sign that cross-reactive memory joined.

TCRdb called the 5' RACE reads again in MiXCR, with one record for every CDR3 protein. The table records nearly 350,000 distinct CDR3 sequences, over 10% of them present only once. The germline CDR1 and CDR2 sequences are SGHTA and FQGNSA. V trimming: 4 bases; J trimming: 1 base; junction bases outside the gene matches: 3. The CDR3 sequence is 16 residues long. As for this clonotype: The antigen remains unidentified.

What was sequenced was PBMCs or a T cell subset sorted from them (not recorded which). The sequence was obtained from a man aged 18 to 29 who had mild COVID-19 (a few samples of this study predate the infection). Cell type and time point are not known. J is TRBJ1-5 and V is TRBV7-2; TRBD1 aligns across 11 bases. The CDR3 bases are TGTGCCAGCAGCTGGACAGGGGGCAGGAGCAATCAGCCCCAGCATTTT. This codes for CASSWTGGRSNQPQHF.